What follows describes a single T cell receptor (beta chain). This sample stems from a study of T cell responses to AZD1222 COVID-19 vaccine. Per the germline V gene, CDR1 is MNHEY and CDR2 is SVGAGI. The CDR3 extends over 14 amino acids. Trimming cost V 7 bases and J 1 base, with 13 bases left between them. Assay used: immunoSEQ multiplex PCR; TCRdb lists only in-frame clones, some missing. The sample yields more than 95,000 clones, around 80% seen once. The receptor was derived from an adult in good health. The material was peripheral blood, obtained on day 0 of AZD1222 vaccination. The chain links TRBV6-5 to TRBJ1-1, with TRBD1 as a possible D gene (5 bases). CDR3 loop: CASTPGSQNTEAFF. CDR3 nucleotides: TGTGCCAGCACCCCAGGGTCCCAGAACACTGAAGCTTTCTTT.